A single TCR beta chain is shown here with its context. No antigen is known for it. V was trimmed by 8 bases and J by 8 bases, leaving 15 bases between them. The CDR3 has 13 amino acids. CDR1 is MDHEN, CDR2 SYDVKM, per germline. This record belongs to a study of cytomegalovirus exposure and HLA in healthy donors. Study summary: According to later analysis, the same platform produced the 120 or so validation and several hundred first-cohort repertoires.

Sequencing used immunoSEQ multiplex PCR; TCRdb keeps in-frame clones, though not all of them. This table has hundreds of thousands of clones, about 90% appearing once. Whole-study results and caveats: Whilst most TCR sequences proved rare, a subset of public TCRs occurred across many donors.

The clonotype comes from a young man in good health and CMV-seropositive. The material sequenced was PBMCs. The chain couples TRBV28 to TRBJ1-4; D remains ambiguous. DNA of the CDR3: TGTGCCAGCCGGACGCACCGGAGAGAAAAACTGTTTTTT. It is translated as CASRTHRREKLFF.